Only a few counts were recorded for the clone carrying this T cell receptor (beta chain). The data belong to a study of blood T cell repertoires in COVID-19. Across the whole study: The origin of the acute and convalescent COVID-19 samples was the United States, Italy and Spain. PBMCs, B-cell-depleted T cells, or T cells provided the cDNA or gDNA that made up the material.

Germline assignment: CDR1 SNHLY and CDR2 FYNNEI. V lost 6 bases to trimming and J lost 4 bases; unmatched junction nucleotides: 3. This CDR3 is built from 13 residues. Libraries were prepared by immunoSEQ multiplex PCR; TCRdb keeps only in-frame clonotypes and omits some of them. The repertoire holds under 150,000 clones, with 81% as singletons. The V and J genes are TRBV2 and TRBJ1-2; 9 positions agree with TRBD1. The specimen was peripheral blood. The TCR comes from a man aged 50 to 60 with acute or convalescent COVID-19. The CDR3 loop is CASSSTGGYGYTF. CDR3 in DNA: TGTGCCAGCAGCTCGACAGGGGGCTATGGCTACACCTTC.